The 5 T cell receptor beta chains presented below share a single source sample, sequenced in a study of blood T cell repertoires in COVID-19. Profiled with immunoSEQ multiplex PCR; TCRdb holds only in-frame clones, not every one. The sample records about 52,000 clones, about 92% being singletons. Sequencing input: peripheral blood. Every receptor here comes from a human donor in a cohort sampled during active COVID-19.

This rearrangement joins TRBV18 to TRBJ1-2, with D hard to call. The CDR3 extends over 12 amino acids. V lost 2 bases and J lost 8, with 9 bases in between. Germline CDR1 and CDR2: KGHSH and LQKENI. CDR3 coding DNA: TGTGCCAGCTCACCAGGAGGGAGGGGCTACACCTTC. As protein: CASSPGGRGYTF.

The chain joins TRBV2 to TRBJ2-2; the match to TRBD1 covers 8 bases. The CDR3 has 18 amino acids. Germline V gene lookup returns CDR1 SNHLY and CDR2 FYNNEI. The ends lost 1 base at V and 0 bases at J; junction bases unmatched: 7. CDR3: CASSEGSGGATNTGELFF. CDR3 DNA sequence: TGTGCCAGCAGTGAAGGATCAGGGGGCGCGACGAACACCGGGGAGCTGTTTTTT. Looking up the rest from reference TRBV2 and TRBJ2-2 gives the full variable domain: EPEVTQTPSHQVTQMGQEVILRCVPISNHLYFYWYRQILGQKVEFLVSFYNNEISEKSEIFDDQFSVERPDGSNFTLKIRSTKLEDSAMYFCASSEGSGGATNTGELFFGEGSRLTVL.

This sequence joins TRBV10-3 and TRBJ2-2; D uncertain. The CDR3 consists of 13 residues. Trimming cost V 7 bases and J 1 base, with 7 bases left between them. Germline values: CDR1 ENHRY, CDR2 SYGVKD. The CDR3 region is CAITLENTGELFF. The CDR3 DNA is TGTGCCATCACTTTAGAGAACACCGGGGAGCTGTTTTTT.

The chain employs TRBV7-9 and TRBJ2-3, with a possible D match to TRBD1 (5 bases). This CDR3 region has 15 residues. V was trimmed by 2 bases and J by 0 bases, leaving 9 bases between them. The germline V gene has CDR1 SEHNR and CDR2 FQNEAQ (reference sequence). CDR3 residues: CASSLRTPSTDTQYF. CDR3 DNA: TGTGCCAGCAGCTTAAGGACACCTAGCACAGATACGCAGTATTTT. Based on the CDR3 plus reference TRBV7-9 and TRBJ2-3, the full variable domain is DTGVSQNPRHKITKRGQNVTFRCDPISEHNRLYWYRQTLGQGPEFLTYFQNEAQLEKSRLLSDRFSAERPKGSFSTLEIQRTEQGDSAMYLCASSLRTPSTDTQYFGPGTRLTVL.

This chain links TRBV27 with TRBJ2-3, with D possibly TRBD2 on 6 matching bases. Germline CDR1 reads MNHEY; CDR2 reads SMNVEV (reference sequence). The CDR3 loop spans 15 amino acids. V lost 3 bases to trimming and J lost 6 bases, with 16 bases between them. CDR3 protein: CASSLGGMMMDTQYF. CDR3 in DNA: TGTGCCAGCAGTTTGGGCGGGATGATGATGGATACGCAGTATTTT.